This TCR beta chain was retrieved from a study of cytomegalovirus exposure and HLA in healthy donors. Findings and caveats of the study: Rare TCR sequences dominated, though some public TCRs recurred in many donors.

Profiling relied on immunoSEQ multiplex PCR, and the TCRdb table lists in-frame clones only, not all of them. The data contain approximately 150,000 clones, approximately 86% of them singletons. V dropped 0 bases and J dropped 4 bases, with 19 bases sitting between them. This CDR3 has 17 amino acids. The germline V gene has CDR1 SGDLS and CDR2 YYNGEE. Points on this clone: Its antigen is currently unknown.

V is TRBV9 and J is TRBJ2-5, with a possible D match to TRBD1 (6 bases). Sequenced material: PBMCs. The sequence was collected from a young man in good health and CMV-seropositive. CDR3 sequence: CASSVAPMTGFGETQYF. The CDR3 nucleotides are TGTGCCAGCAGCGTAGCGCCCATGACAGGTTTCGGAGAGACCCAGTACTTC.